The sequence of this TCR beta chain was determined in a study of OX40 agonist ivuxolimab in advanced cancers. Turning to the study itself: Ivuxolimab, an agonist antibody against OX40 (CD134), was given to patients.

TCRdb's copy holds only in-frame clones and misses some; the assay was immunoSEQ multiplex PCR. The sample gives 98,000 or so clones, more than 85% of which show up once; roughly 0.66% is in the top ten. This clonotype was obtained from an adult with an advanced solid tumor such as melanoma, head and neck, liver or kidney cancer. Sequencing used CD4+ or CD8+ T cells sorted from blood, obtained in a trial of the OX40 agonist ivuxolimab.

The CDR3 DNA follows: TGTGCCAGCCAGCAAGCGGGCCAACCAAGCTCCTACAATGAGCAGTTCTTC. Its translation: CASQQAGQPSSYNEQFF. The chain recombines TRBV7-8 with TRBJ2-1; tentative D call: TRBD2 (6 bases). CDR3 length equals 17 residues. Trimming left V 8 bases short and J 0 bases short, with 20 bases between. The germline V gene has CDR1 SGHVS and CDR2 FQNEAQ.